The subject of this entry is one T cell receptor beta chain. Its target is unknown. Time point given: week 5, during vaccination. Every vaccine dose comprised 300 ug of mutant IDH1 20-mer peptide plus topical imiquimod. V lost 1 base and J 6 bases, leaving 16 bases between the germline ends. Per the germline V gene, CDR1 is SGHTA and CDR2 is FQGNSA. CDR3 length equals 15 residues. Using immunoSEQ multiplex PCR, the repertoire was profiled, and TCRdb retains in-frame clones only, with some absent. The sample lists more than 25,000 clones; about three quarters were seen once. The data were obtained in a study of a mutant IDH1 vaccine in newly diagnosed glioma. Study-wide context: Vaccination began 4-6 weeks post radiotherapy alone, or with temozolomide cycles.

Findings of the study overall: There seemed to be no relation between pseudoprogression and changes in top peripheral T cell clonotypes.

The origin of this receptor is a man aged 40-49 years with glioma. This rearrangement joins TRBV7-2 to TRBJ2-7; TRBD1 is a possible D gene (5 bases). The source material was PBMCs, sampled from a glioma patient whose treatment included an IDH1 peptide vaccine. CDR3 sequence (DNA): TGTGCCAGCAGCTTAGATGGTGGGGCCTGGGGCGAGCAGTACTTC. Translating it yields CASSLDGGAWGEQYF.